These 26 T cell receptor beta chains came from one sample sequenced in a study of cytotoxic CD8 clonotypes in ibrutinib-treated CLL. Repertoires were generated with immunoSEQ multiplex PCR, while TCRdb's copy carries only in-frame clones and drops some. Of about 130,000 clones in the sample, around 84% are singletons; the top ten hold roughly 3.3%. The sample consisted of PBMCs, taken after 24 months of ibrutinib treatment. The receptors originated from a human donor with chronic lymphocytic leukemia.

This clone was found a few times. The chain uses TRBV10-3 and TRBJ1-1; D gene ambiguous. The V gene's germline CDR1 is ENHRY and CDR2 SYGVKD. This CDR3 comprises 11 residues. V was trimmed by 6 bases and J by 4 bases, leaving 6 bases between them. CDR3 nucleotides: TGTGCCATCAGGATGGGCACTGAAGCTTTCTTT. It specifies CAIRMGTEAFF.

The chain combines TRBV19 with TRBJ1-2, with no clear D. The CDR3 is 15 residues long. V lost 6 bases and J 7 bases, leaving 21 bases between the germline ends. Germline lookup yields CDR1 LNHDA and CDR2 SQIVND (reference sequence). The CDR3 DNA sequence: TGTGCCAGTAGAATCTCGACCGCGCGGGAGGCTGGCTACACCTTC. The encoded protein is CASRISTAREAGYTF.

The V and J genes are TRBV9 and TRBJ2-7; D is unclear. Deletions cut 4 bases from V and 4 bases from J, with 15 bases between. CDR1 and CDR2 from the germline V gene are SGDLS and YYNGEE. CDR3 size: 14 residues. The CDR3: CASSRSADKYEQYF. In nucleotides, the CDR3 is TGTGCCAGCAGCCGCTCTGCAGACAAGTACGAGCAGTACTTC.

The chain couples TRBV28 to TRBJ1-1; a weak D match, TRBD1 (6 bases). V dropped 5 bases and J dropped 4 bases, with 14 bases sitting between them. The CDR3 spans 14 residues. Looked up from germline, CDR1 is MDHEN and CDR2 is SYDVKM. This CDR3 reads CASSLLQGSTEAFF. The CDR3 nucleotides read TGTGCCAGCAGTCTACTGCAGGGGAGCACTGAAGCTTTCTTT.

This chain uses TRBV9 with TRBJ2-3; 8 bases agree with TRBD2. The CDR3 contains 15 residues. CDR1 SGDLS and CDR2 YYNGEE come from the germline V gene. After removal of 0 bases from V and 6 bases from J, the junction contained 6 bases not matched to a gene. The DNA for the CDR3 is TGTGCCAGCAGCGTAGTGGAGCGGGGGTGGGATACGCAGTATTTT. It translates to CASSVVERGWDTQYF.

The sample holds one count of this clone. V usage is TRBV2 and J usage is TRBJ2-3; 8 bases match TRBD2. After removal of 9 bases from V and 3 bases from J, the junction contained 5 bases not matched to a gene. Germline CDR1 and CDR2: SNHLY and FYNNEI. The CDR3 contains 13 residues. CDR3 nucleotides: TGTGCCAGTATAGCGGGGATGACAGATACGCAGTATTTT. It specifies CASIAGMTDTQYF.

The chain links TRBV11-2 to TRBJ2-3; 10 bases align to TRBD2. In germline, CDR1 is SGHAT, CDR2 FQNNGV. V lost 5 bases to trimming and J lost 2 bases; unmatched junction nucleotides: 7. The CDR3 has 16 amino acids. CDR3 DNA sequence: TGTGCCAGCAGCCCCCCGACTAGCGGGTTCACAGATACGCAGTATTTT. It is translated as CASSPPTSGFTDTQYF.

This sequence joins TRBV14 and TRBJ2-2; D uncertain. The germline V and J ends were trimmed by 2 bases and 1 base, with 5 bases remaining between them. The CDR3 extends over 14 amino acids. Germline V gives CDR1 SGHDN, CDR2 FVKESK. CDR3 sequence: CASSQQMNTGELFF. Written as DNA, the CDR3 is TGTGCCAGCAGCCAACAGATGAACACCGGGGAGCTGTTTTTT.

This chain uses TRBV5-1 with TRBJ1-5; 9 nucleotides agree with TRBD1. The germline CDR1 and CDR2 sequences are SGHRS and YFSETQ. The trim removed 4 bases at V and 3 bases at J, leaving 5 bases unmatched. This CDR3 has 15 amino acids. CDR3 in amino acids: CASSQDRGDNQPQHF. The CDR3 DNA is TGCGCCAGCAGCCAGGACAGGGGCGACAATCAGCCCCAGCATTTT.

The chain links TRBV7-9 to TRBJ2-7; 10 bases align to TRBD1. CDR3 size: 14 residues. Germline V CDR1 and CDR2: SEHNR, FQNEAQ (reference sequence). The J segment lost 6 bases and the V segment lost 4 bases, leaving 6 bases of the junction unmatched. The CDR3 region is CASSSGTGELEQYF. In DNA, the CDR3 is TGTGCCAGCAGCTCAGGGACAGGGGAACTCGAGCAGTACTTC.

This chain connects TRBV30 to TRBJ1-6, with 8 bases lining up with TRBD1. The CDR3 length is 18 residues. Germline CDR1 and CDR2: GTSNPN and SVGIG (reference sequence). J was trimmed by 9 bases and V by 3 bases; bases with no gene match: 19. Written as DNA, the CDR3 is TGTGCCTGGAGGGGACAGGCGGCGAGGGGCCTGTTTGGTTCACCCCTCCACTTT. Amino acid sequence: CAWRGQAARGLFGSPLHF.

The rearrangement uses TRBV30 and TRBJ1-6; possibly TRBD1 for D (6 bases). Trimming removed 3 bases at V and 0 bases at J, with 12 bases between. The CDR3 has 16 amino acids. Germline lookup yields CDR1 GTSNPN and CDR2 SVGIG (reference sequence). CDR3 sequence reads: CAWRPGHSSYNSPLHF. CDR3 bases: TGTGCCTGGAGGCCGGGACATAGCTCCTATAATTCACCCCTCCACTTT.

This clone was observed once. The chain uses TRBV19 and TRBJ2-3, with 10 bases identical to TRBD2. The ends lost 4 bases at V and 5 bases at J; junction bases unmatched: 6. Germline lookup yields CDR1 LNHDA and CDR2 SQIVND (reference sequence). The CDR3 loop spans 15 amino acids. CDR3: CASSKGTSELDTQYF. For the CDR3, the DNA is TGTGCCAGTAGTAAAGGGACTAGCGAGTTAGATACGCAGTATTTT.

This clone has more than one count but fewer than ten. The chain has TRBV5-6 and TRBJ1-4, with TRBD1 matching 7 bases. Germline trimming cut 4 bases from V and 5 bases from J; bases unmatched to any gene: 2. Germline V gene sequence: CDR1 SGHDT, CDR2 YYEEEE. CDR3 length: 13 residues. CDR3 nucleotide sequence: TGTGCCAGCAGCGGGACAGAGAATGAAAAACTGTTTTTT. Translation gives CASSGTENEKLFF.

CDR3 in DNA: TGTGCCAGCAGCTTAGGGGACAGGGGGCGTCCCACTGAAGCTTTCTTT. This translates into CASSLGDRGRPTEAFF. The chain recombines TRBV7-9 with TRBJ1-1; 12 bases line up with TRBD1. The germline V gene encodes CDR1 SEHNR and CDR2 FQNEAQ (reference sequence). The CDR3 is made up of 16 amino acids. Germline trimming cut 1 base from V and 4 bases from J; bases unmatched to any gene: 4.

The genes are TRBV7-9 and TRBJ2-7; TRBD1 aligns across 9 bases. The V gene end was trimmed by 4 bases and the J gene end by 3 bases; junction bases not matched to a gene: 7. Per germline, CDR1 SEHNR and CDR2 FQNEAQ (reference sequence). The CDR3 totals 15 residues. Here the CDR3 DNA reads TGTGCCAGCAGCTCCTTCACAGGGGGCCTCTACGAGCAGTACTTC. Its translation: CASSSFTGGLYEQYF.

The rearrangement links TRBV10-3 to TRBJ1-6, with 8 bases matching TRBD1. Germline V gene sequence: CDR1 ENHRY, CDR2 SYGVKD. This CDR3 is built from 14 residues. V shed 10 bases, J shed 7 bases, and the junction held 9 bases outside the gene matches. CDR3 protein: CASGRQGINSPLHF. The DNA of the CDR3 is TGTGCCAGCGGCCGACAGGGGATAAATTCACCCCTCCACTTT.

V usage is TRBV14 and J usage is TRBJ2-1; 9 positions match TRBD1. This CDR3 spans 16 amino acids. Germline CDR1 is SGHDN and CDR2 is FVKESK. Trimming cost V 4 bases and J 9 bases; bases outside gene matches: 13. CDR3 region: CASSRGTGSIVGEQFF. The CDR3, as DNA: TGTGCCAGCAGCCGAGGGACAGGGAGCATCGTGGGTGAGCAGTTCTTC.

The chain has TRBV30 and TRBJ1-2; no clear D gene. There are 15 residues in the CDR3. V was shortened by 1 base and J by 2 bases, with 14 bases between the two germline ends. Per the germline V gene, CDR1 is GTSNPN and CDR2 is SVGIG (reference sequence). DNA of the CDR3: TGTGCCTGGAGTGATACAGCCTCGGGGAACTATGGCTACACCTTC. It specifies CAWSDTASGNYGYTF.

The V and J genes are TRBV10-3 and TRBJ1-1; possibly TRBD1 for D (5 bases). From germline, CDR1 is ENHRY and CDR2 SYGVKD. This CDR3 region has 13 residues. The CDR3 loop is CGISLGGQTEAFF. CDR3 bases: TGTGGCATATCGTTGGGGGGTCAGACTGAAGCTTTCTTT.

This sequence joins TRBV7-2 and TRBJ2-1; D is tentatively TRBD1 or TRBD2 (5 bases each). Germline values: CDR1 SGHTA, CDR2 FQGNSA. The CDR3 has 14 residues. Trimming removed 4 bases from V and 5 bases from J, with 12 bases in between. CDR3 protein: CASSSGRGDNEQFF. DNA for the CDR3: TGTGCCAGCAGCTCCGGACGGGGCGACAATGAGCAGTTCTTC. Supplemented by reference TRBV7-2 and TRBJ2-1, the full variable domain reads GAGVSQSPSNKVTEKGKDVELRCDPISGHTALYWYRQSLGQGLEFLIYFQGNSAPDKSGLPSDRFSAERTGGSVSTLTIQRTQQEDSAVYLCASSSGRGDNEQFFGPGTRLTVL.

The chain employs TRBV10-3 and TRBJ1-1, with D possibly TRBD1 on 5 matching bases. Trimming took 0 bases from V and 7 from J, leaving 12 bases between them. CDR1 is ENHRY and CDR2 is SYGVKD in the germline V gene. CDR3 length: 14 residues. Here the CDR3 DNA reads TGTGCCATCAGTGAGTCGAGGGGAACGAGTGAAGCTTTCTTT. It is translated as CAISESRGTSEAFF.

A word on this clone: This clone may be a read error of a much larger clone one base away. This chain joins TRBV7-2 and TRBJ2-5; D gene unclear. Trimming stripped 3 bases from V and 5 bases from J, with 4 bases between. CDR1 is SGHTA and CDR2 is FQGNSA in the germline V gene. The length of the CDR3 is 11 residues. CDR3 region: CASSFGETQYF. CDR3 bases: TGTGCCAGCAGCTTTGGGGAGACCCAGTACTTC. The variable domain in full, completed from reference TRBV7-2 and TRBJ2-5, reads GAGVSQSPSNKVTEKGKDVELRCDPISGHTALYWYRQSLGQGLEFLIYFQGNSAPDKSGLPSDRFSAERTGGSVSTLTIQRTQQEDSAVYLCASSFGETQYFGPGTRLLVL.

V usage is TRBV6-6 and J usage is TRBJ1-2, with a possible D match to TRBD1 (6 bases). V lost 5 bases and J lost 0, with 13 bases in between. This CDR3 is 15 amino acids long. Germline CDR1 reads MNHNY; CDR2 reads SVGAGI (reference sequence). DNA of the CDR3: TGTGCCAGCAGTCCCTTCCGGGACACTAACTATGGCTACACCTTC. Translation gives CASSPFRDTNYGYTF.

DNA of the CDR3: TGTGCCAGCAGCCCCGGACAGCTGCATAATTCACCCCTCCACTTT. Protein: CASSPGQLHNSPLHF. The chain is built from TRBV6-6 and TRBJ1-6, with D possibly TRBD1 on 6 matching bases. The V gene lost 6 bases and the J gene lost 5 bases, with 14 bases spanning the gap. The CDR3 loop spans 15 amino acids. The germline gives CDR1 MNHNY, CDR2 SVGAGI (reference sequence).

The chain carries TRBV29-1 and TRBJ1-5; possible D gene TRBD1, 5 bases. The V end lost 4 bases, the J end lost 4 bases, and 17 bases lay between the germline ends. Per the germline V gene, CDR1 is SQVTM and CDR2 is ANQGSEA. CDR3 length: 15 amino acids. The CDR3 DNA sequence: TGCAGCGTTGGGGACCGGGGAATAGGTAATCAGCCCCAGCATTTT. It codes for CSVGDRGIGNQPQHF. Variable domain in full (rest from reference TRBV29-1 and TRBJ1-5): SAVISQKPSRDICQRGTSLTIQCQVDSQVTMMFWYRQQPGQSLTLIATANQGSEATYESGFVIDKFPISRPNLTFSTLTVSNMSPEDSSIYLCSVGDRGIGNQPQHFGDGTRLSIL.